The T cell receptor beta chain described here comes from a study of shared clonotypes between healthy human individuals. The length of the CDR3 is 15 residues. J lost 2 bases, V lost 6 bases, and 5 bases had no gene match. Germline assignment: CDR1 MDHEN and CDR2 SYDVKM. The naive CD8 subset, CD45RO-negative cells positively selected for CCR7, excluded terminally differentiated effector memory CD45RA+ cells. As to this clone: The antigen is not known.

General observations from the study: Rarefaction showed sorted-subset sequencing was incomplete despite large depth. The diversity represented, both genetic and in exposure history, was limited by few donors.

The method was immunoSEQ multiplex PCR; TCRdb's version includes in-frame clones alone and lacks a portion of them. The sample holds under 2,000,000 clones, around 96% seen once. Source material: naive CD8+ T cells sorted from blood. The sequence derives from a man aged 18 to 30 in good health. V and J are TRBV28 and TRBJ1-2; 11 bases match TRBD1. The CDR3 DNA reads TGTGCCAGCAGGCAGGGACAGGGGGTGAACTATGGCTACACCTTC. This gives the protein CASRQGQGVNYGYTF.